The entry that follows covers one T cell receptor beta chain sequence. The CDR3 totals 13 residues. Germline V gene sequence: CDR1 SGHDT, CDR2 YYEEEE. Trimming cost V 0 bases and J 3 bases, with 7 bases left between them. The source of the sample is a study of chemoradiotherapy in HPV16-positive cancers. Measured with immunoSEQ multiplex PCR; TCRdb has only the in-frame clones, and not every one. Altogether approximately 12,000 clones are present, around 87% being singletons, with the ten largest covering 2% to 2.5%. The specimen was blood, collected from a patient who underwent chemoradiotherapy. The rearrangement uses TRBV5-6 and TRBJ2-7; D uncertain. The clonotype comes from a human donor with HPV-associated anogenital cancer. The CDR3 DNA reads as TGTGCCAGCAGCTTGGCCGGCTACTACGAGCAGTACTTC. Its translation is CASSLAGYYEQYF.